One and the same sample provided the 24 T cell receptor beta chains below, sequenced in a study of blood T cell repertoires in COVID-19. Repertoires were generated with immunoSEQ multiplex PCR, while TCRdb's copy carries only in-frame clones and drops some. This table holds roughly 49,000 clones, less than 90% found once. The sequenced material came from peripheral blood. The receptors were gathered from a human donor in a cohort sampled during active COVID-19.

J is TRBJ1-2 and V is TRBV5-4; TRBD1 might be the D (5 bases). CDR3 length: 15 amino acids. CDR1 and CDR2 from the germline V gene are SGHNT and YYREEE (reference sequence). Trimming took off 5 bases at V and 8 bases at J, with 22 bases between the two ends. The CDR3 protein is CASSNDPGQGGGYTF. DNA of the CDR3: TGTGCCAGCAGTAATGACCCGGGGCAGGGAGGAGGCTACACCTTC.

The chain recombines TRBV5-1 with TRBJ1-2; D gene unclear. The CDR3 has 13 residues. Germline V gives CDR1 SGHRS, CDR2 YFSETQ. The V end lost 0 bases, the J end lost 2 bases, and 5 bases lay between the germline ends. This CDR3 reads CASSLGENYGYTF. The CDR3 bases are TGCGCCAGCAGCTTGGGGGAGAACTATGGCTACACCTTC.

V and J are TRBV2 and TRBJ2-7, with 7 bases identical to TRBD2. V trimming: 11 bases; J trimming: 1 base; junction bases outside the gene matches: 11. The germline gives CDR1 SNHLY, CDR2 FYNNEI. There are 14 residues in the CDR3. CDR3 DNA sequence: TGTGCCTATACTTTGGGGGACTATTCCTACGAGCAGTACTTC. It translates to CAYTLGDYSYEQYF.

This clone showed up just once. This chain connects TRBV4-1 to TRBJ2-7; 7 bases align to TRBD1. CDR3 length equals 16 residues. J was trimmed by 2 bases and V by 4 bases; bases with no gene match: 11. Looked up from germline, CDR1 is MGHRA and CDR2 is YSYEKL. Here the CDR3 reads CASSPGSGTETYEQYF. CDR3 DNA sequence: TGCGCCAGCAGCCCCGGGTCCGGGACAGAGACCTACGAGCAGTACTTC.

J is TRBJ1-2 and V is TRBV5-5; D might be TRBD1 (5 bases). Germline values: CDR1 SGHKS, CDR2 YYEKEE (reference sequence). The CDR3 has 16 residues. Trimming stripped 0 bases from V and 8 bases from J, with 20 bases between. DNA for the CDR3: TGTGCCAGCAGCTTGGCCTTATCGGACAAACGAGGAGGCTACACCTTC. Its translation is CASSLALSDKRGGYTF.

This chain uses TRBV6-5 with TRBJ1-2; TRBD1 agrees at 11 bases. The CDR3 totals 12 residues. J lost 8 bases, V lost 11 bases, and 7 bases had no gene match. Germline V lookup: CDR1 MNHEY, CDR2 SVGAGI. CDR3 sequence reads: CAVDRGRRGYTF. The CDR3 nucleotides read TGTGCCGTGGACAGGGGGCGCCGGGGCTACACCTTC.

This clone has more than one count but fewer than ten. The gene calls are TRBV27 and TRBJ1-4; D uncertain. Germline V gives CDR1 MNHEY, CDR2 SMNVEV (reference sequence). This CDR3 is built from 13 residues. Trimming took 6 bases from V and 6 from J, leaving 11 bases between them. The CDR3 DNA reads TGTGCCAGCAGCTCGGTCTTGGATGAAAAACTGTTTTTT. Translation: CASSSVLDEKLFF.

The V and J genes are TRBV7-9 and TRBJ1-1; D ambiguous. V lost 4 bases and J 2 bases, leaving 14 bases between the germline ends. CDR1 and CDR2 from the germline V gene are SEHNR and FQNEAQ (reference sequence). The CDR3 is 15 residues long. DNA of the CDR3: TGTGCCAGCAGCTCCTTACAGAATTCCAACACTGAAGCTTTCTTT. It is translated as CASSSLQNSNTEAFF. Together with reference TRBV7-9 and TRBJ1-1, the CDR3 gives the full variable domain: DTGVSQNPRHKITKRGQNVTFRCDPISEHNRLYWYRQTLGQGPEFLTYFQNEAQLEKSRLLSDRFSAERPKGSFSTLEIQRTEQGDSAMYLCASSSLQNSNTEAFFGQGTRLTVV.

J is TRBJ1-1 and V is TRBV19, with D unclear. Germline-derived CDR1 and CDR2 are LNHDA and SQIVND (reference sequence). V was trimmed by 2 bases and J by 4 bases, leaving 14 bases between them. The CDR3 spans 15 residues. The CDR3 here is CASSIRLGRGTEAFF. In nucleotides, the CDR3 is TGTGCCAGTAGTATACGATTGGGTCGCGGCACTGAAGCTTTCTTT.

The chain has TRBV9 and TRBJ2-7; tentative D call: TRBD1 (5 bases). Germline values: CDR1 SGDLS, CDR2 YYNGEE. Trimming took 4 bases from V and 3 from J, leaving 17 bases between them. The CDR3 has 15 amino acids. The CDR3 loop reads CASSPSPDRNYEQYF. The CDR3 DNA sequence: TGTGCCAGCAGCCCCTCCCCAGACAGAAACTACGAGCAGTACTTC.

This clone showed up just a few times. V usage is TRBV6-5 and J usage is TRBJ1-1; possible D gene TRBD1, 5 bases. The CDR3 runs 13 residues. Germline V CDR1 and CDR2: MNHEY, SVGAGI. With 0 bases removed from V and 5 bases from J, the gap between germline ends came to 7 bases. CDR3 in DNA: TGTGCCAGCAGTTACTCGGGGGGAACTGAAGCTTTCTTT. It is translated as CASSYSGGTEAFF.

Written as DNA, the CDR3 is TGCGCCAGCAGCTCCGGGACAGGGAAGAACGAGCAGTACTTC. As protein: CASSSGTGKNEQYF. V gene TRBV5-1 combines with J gene TRBJ2-7; 9 bases are a match to TRBD1. With V trimmed by 3 bases and J by 5 bases, 6 bases remained unmatched. Germline V lookup: CDR1 SGHRS, CDR2 YFSETQ. This CDR3 region has 14 residues.

V and J are TRBV5-1 and TRBJ2-7; possibly TRBD1 for D (6 bases). Germline loops: CDR1 SGHRS, CDR2 YFSETQ. V shed 0 bases and J shed 8 bases, with 27 bases lying between them. The CDR3 length is 18 residues. The CDR3 loop reads CASSLARQGITVSQKQYF. The DNA for the CDR3 is TGCGCCAGCAGCTTGGCCCGGCAGGGGATCACCGTTTCGCAGAAGCAGTACTTC.

The gene calls are TRBV4-1 and TRBJ1-6, with D perhaps matching TRBD1 (6 bases). Germline CDR1 is MGHRA and CDR2 is YSYEKL. The CDR3 is 16 amino acids. The germline V and J ends were trimmed by 0 bases and 6 bases, with 12 bases remaining between them. DNA for the CDR3: TGCGCCAGCAGCCAAGATTCAGGGGTCGGTAATTCACCCCTCCACTTT. Encoded protein: CASSQDSGVGNSPLHF.

V usage is TRBV12-3 or TRBV12-4 and J usage is TRBJ1-2, with TRBD1 matching over 7 bases. The CDR3 totals 12 residues. V trimming: 4 bases; J trimming: 8 bases; junction bases outside the gene matches: 4. Written as DNA, the CDR3 is TGTGCCAGCAGTTCCCAGGGGGAGGGCTACACCTTC. It specifies CASSSQGEGYTF.

The chain combines TRBV6-5 with TRBJ2-5, with a weak D call TRBD1 (6 bases). This CDR3 has 14 residues. Germline V lookup: CDR1 MNHEY, CDR2 SVGAGI. V gave up 0 bases and J gave up 3 bases, with 8 bases separating them. Written as DNA, the CDR3 is TGTGCCAGCAGTTACTCGGCAGGGGAAGAGACCCAGTACTTC. Its translation: CASSYSAGEETQYF.

The chain is built from TRBV5-8 and TRBJ1-1, with 7 bases identical to TRBD1. Trimming cost V 2 bases and J 1 base; bases outside gene matches: 5. Germline-derived CDR1 and CDR2 are SGHTS and YDEGEE. CDR3 length equals 15 residues. The CDR3 loop is CASSLGTVENTEAFF. The CDR3 nucleotides read TGTGCCAGCAGCTTAGGGACAGTAGAGAACACTGAAGCTTTCTTT.

The rearrangement links TRBV5-5 to TRBJ2-7; D might be TRBD2 (6 bases). Trimming cost V 2 bases and J 2 bases, with 8 bases left between them. The CDR3 loop spans 13 amino acids. Per the germline V gene, CDR1 is SGHKS and CDR2 is YYEKEE (reference sequence). The DNA for the CDR3 is TGTGCCAGCAGCTTCACGGGGGCCTACGAGCAGTACTTC. Encoded protein: CASSFTGAYEQYF.

V is TRBV27 and J is TRBJ1-5; 7 bases match TRBD1. The CDR3 covers 21 residues. The V gene end was trimmed by 4 bases and the J gene end by 0 bases; junction bases not matched to a gene: 21. CDR1 MNHEY and CDR2 SMNVEV come from the germline V gene (reference sequence). CDR3: CASSSLSLGPGQLYSNQPQHF. DNA of the CDR3: TGTGCCAGCAGTTCCTTGTCTCTTGGACCGGGACAGCTCTATAGCAATCAGCCCCAGCATTTT.

The genes are TRBV3-1 (or the pseudogene TRBV3-2) and TRBJ1-2, with D unclear. The CDR3 is 13 residues long. Germline V lookup: CDR1 LGHDT, CDR2 YNNKEL (reference sequence). V was shortened by 1 base and J by 4 bases, with 7 bases between the two germline ends. CDR3 nucleotides: TGTGCCAGCAGCCAAGCCGTCAGCTATGGCTACACCTTC. It codes for CASSQAVSYGYTF.

This clone showed up just a few times. V and J are TRBV7-2 and TRBJ1-1, with 9 bases identical to TRBD1. The germline gives CDR1 SGHTA, CDR2 FQGNSA. The CDR3 covers 17 residues. J gave up 1 base and V 4 bases, and 10 bases lay outside the gene matches. Written as DNA, the CDR3 is TGTGCCAGCAGCTCCTTGGATCCGGGACAGGGGAACACTGAAGCTTTCTTT. It specifies CASSSLDPGQGNTEAFF.

The chain combines TRBV5-6 with TRBJ2-5; weak D call: TRBD1 (6 bases). Trimming took 4 bases from V and 2 from J, leaving 15 bases between them. Germline assignment: CDR1 SGHDT and CDR2 YYEEEE. CDR3 length equals 15 residues. The CDR3 nucleotides read TGTGCCAGCAGCGCCCTCGGGACATCACAAGAGACCCAGTACTTC. Its translation: CASSALGTSQETQYF.

This chain connects TRBV27 to TRBJ1-2, with TRBD1 matching over 8 bases. The CDR3 sequence is 13 residues long. Germline CDR1 reads MNHEY; CDR2 reads SMNVEV (reference sequence). V lost 7 bases, J lost 4 bases, and 5 bases stayed unmatched. CDR3: CASTGQGAYGYTF. In nucleotides, the CDR3 is TGTGCCAGCACCGGACAGGGAGCCTATGGCTACACCTTC.

There are a few counts of this clone. This chain uses TRBV5-1 with TRBJ1-6; D not certain. This CDR3 is 14 amino acids long. Trimming left V 2 bases short and J 7 bases short, with 10 bases between. CDR1 is SGHRS and CDR2 is YFSETQ in the germline V gene. The CDR3 nucleotides read TGCGCCAGCAGCTTAGATGGTAGAAATTCACCCCTCCACTTT. It translates to CASSLDGRNSPLHF.